This T cell receptor beta chain is drawn from a study of patients and donors after allogeneic stem cell transplantation. TCRdb reanalysed the RT-PCR reads using MiXCR and keeps one entry per CDR3 protein. The profile shows roughly 200,000 distinct CDR3 sequences, 41% of them singletons. The CDR3 runs to 14 residues. In germline, CDR1 is MNHEY, CDR2 SMNVEV (reference sequence). The ends lost 4 bases at V and 0 bases at J; junction bases unmatched: 2. The TCR originated in a human donor who was either an allogeneic HSCT recipient or a stem cell or donor lymphocyte infusion donor (not recorded which). It is not recorded whose cells these are; they may come from a transplant donor. The rearrangement joins TRBV27 to TRBJ2-7; 8 positions match TRBD1. The sequencing input was blood, either unsorted or a sorted T cell fraction (not recorded which). The CDR3 here is CASSWDRYSYEQYF. The CDR3 coding sequence is TGTGCCAGCAGTTGGGACAGGTACTCCTACGAGCAGTACTTC.